The next 10 T cell receptor beta chains were all read from a single sample in a study of molecular identifiers for immune sequencing clone quantification (dated 2018 in TCRdb). Library preparation used PCR. Sequenced on an Illumina HiSeq 4000. TCRdb trimmed the raw reads at Q25, called clones with MiXCR and kept productive beta chains. Rows matching on CDR3 protein sequence are summarized as one entry with the most common DNA and genes. For this sample the table gives some 59,000 distinct CDR3 sequences, of which roughly 24% were detected only once. 1.5% to 2% of the sample goes to the ten largest clones. Sequencing was carried out using naive CD8+ T cells from blood, with Jurkat cell RNA spiked in. The cell subset or site label, read with the paper, signifies: FACS-sorted CD8+CD4-CCR7+CD45RA+ naive T cells. All receptors come from a human donor in good health. Some libraries in this study had Jurkat cell RNA spiked in.

In the case of this clonotype: This could be a read error, since a much larger clone is one nucleotide away. CDR3 protein: CASSSGLVDHNEQFF. CDR3 DNA: TGTGCCAGCAGCTCGGGACTAGTGGATCACAATGAGCAGTTCTTC. The rearrangement joins TRBV7-9 to TRBJ2-1, with 8 positions matching TRBD2. Germline CDR1 reads SEHNR; CDR2 reads FQNEAQ (reference sequence). Trimming removed 4 bases from V and 5 bases from J; junction bases left unmatched: 7. CDR3 length: 15 amino acids. Complete variable domain (other parts from reference TRBV7-9 and TRBJ2-1): DTGVSQNPRHKITKRGQNVTFRCDPISEHNRLYWYRQTLGQGPEFLTYFQNEAQLEKSRLLSDRFSAERPKGSFSTLEIQRTEQGDSAMYLCASSSGLVDHNEQFFGPGTRLTVL.

The V and J genes are TRBV5-5 and TRBJ2-3; D not certain. Germline V gene lookup returns CDR1 SGHKS and CDR2 YYEKEE (reference sequence). The CDR3 covers 14 residues. V was shortened by 0 bases and J by 3 bases, with 8 bases between the two germline ends. This CDR3 is CASSLESSTDTQYF. The CDR3 DNA reads TGTGCCAGCAGCTTGGAGAGTAGTACAGATACGCAGTATTTT.

On this clonotype: A read error is possible here, since a much larger clone lies one base away. V and J are TRBV7-2 and TRBJ2-7; 10 bases agree with TRBD2. From germline, CDR1 is SGHTA and CDR2 FQGNSA. The CDR3 contains 15 residues. Trimming removed 5 bases from V and 6 bases from J; junction bases left unmatched: 10. CDR3 loop: CASSRWIAGGGEQYF. DNA of the CDR3: TGTGCCAGCAGCCGTTGGATAGCGGGGGGCGGCGAGCAGTACTTC.

This clonotype has a count of ten or more. This chain uses TRBV29-1 with TRBJ2-3, with D possibly matching TRBD1 (5 bases). Deletions cut 3 bases from V and 2 bases from J, with 18 bases between. Germline V CDR1 and CDR2: SQVTM, ANQGSEA. The CDR3 is 16 amino acids. CDR3: CSVESWTREITDTQYF. Written as DNA, the CDR3 is TGCAGCGTTGAGTCTTGGACAAGGGAAATCACAGATACGCAGTATTTT.

The sample holds many counts of this clonotype. The chain links TRBV13 to TRBJ2-1; D is ambiguous. CDR1 is PRHDT, CDR2 FYEKMQ, per germline (reference sequence). Trimming took off 1 base at V and 1 base at J, with 8 bases between the two ends. This CDR3 has 15 residues. DNA for the CDR3: TGTGCCAGCAGCTTAGTGGAGAGGTCCTACAATGAGCAGTTCTTC. Encoded protein: CASSLVERSYNEQFF. The full variable domain, with the rest looked up from reference TRBV13 and TRBJ2-1, is AAGVIQSPRHLIKEKRETATLKCYPIPRHDTVYWYQQGPGQDPQFLISFYEKMQSDKGSIPDRFSAQQFSDYHSELNMSSLELGDSALYFCASSLVERSYNEQFFGPGTRLTVL.

Note on this clonotype: A read error is possible here, since a much larger clone lies one base away. V and J are TRBV24-1 and TRBJ2-3; the D gene is possibly TRBD1 (5 bases). The V and J ends lost 3 bases and 2 bases respectively, with 11 bases between them. Germline V gene sequence: CDR1 KGHDR, CDR2 SFDVKD. This CDR3 has 15 residues. The CDR3 DNA follows: TGTGCCACCAGTGATCATAGGGGATACACAGATACGCAGTATTTT. Translation: CATSDHRGYTDTQYF.

This clonotype was picked up many times. A junction boundary mismatches the germline segment, possibly from a read error. The V and J genes are TRBV7-6 and TRBJ2-2, with 8 bases that match TRBD2. This CDR3 has 16 amino acids. The V gene's germline CDR1 is SGHVS and CDR2 FNYEAQ. The CDR3 region has the DNA TGTGCCAGCAGCCTAGCGGGTCAGGGCTCCACCGGGGAGCTGTTTTTT. It yields the protein CASSLAGQGSTGELFF.

This clonotype was observed a few times. This sequence joins TRBV20-1 and TRBJ1-2, with D possibly being TRBD1 (6 bases). From germline, CDR1 is DFQATT and CDR2 SNEGSKA (reference sequence). Trimming removed 1 base at V and 3 bases at J, with 12 bases between. The CDR3 has 14 residues. Written as DNA, the CDR3 is TGCAGTGCTAGAGTCAGGGGTACGGACTATGGCTACACCTTC. This codes for CSARVRGTDYGYTF.

This clonotype was observed a handful of times. This chain joins TRBV3-1 and TRBJ2-4; D possibly uses TRBD1 or TRBD2 (5 bases each). Germline V lookup: CDR1 LGHDT, CDR2 YNNKEL (reference sequence). The CDR3 is 13 residues long. The germline V and J ends were trimmed by 6 bases and 5 bases, with 11 bases remaining between them. CDR3 in DNA: TGTGCCAGCAGAGGGACGACCGAAAACATTCAGTACTTC. It codes for CASRGTTENIQYF.

This clonotype was seen once. A clone one base away is much larger, so this may be a read error. The rearrangement uses TRBV20-1 and TRBJ1-3; tentatively, D is TRBD1 (5 bases). The CDR3 covers 16 residues. Germline values: CDR1 DFQATT, CDR2 SNEGSKA (reference sequence). The CDR3 here is CSDRGEISYSGNTIYF. The CDR3 nucleotides are TGCAGTGATAGAGGGGAGATTTCATACTCTGGAAACACCATATATTTT.